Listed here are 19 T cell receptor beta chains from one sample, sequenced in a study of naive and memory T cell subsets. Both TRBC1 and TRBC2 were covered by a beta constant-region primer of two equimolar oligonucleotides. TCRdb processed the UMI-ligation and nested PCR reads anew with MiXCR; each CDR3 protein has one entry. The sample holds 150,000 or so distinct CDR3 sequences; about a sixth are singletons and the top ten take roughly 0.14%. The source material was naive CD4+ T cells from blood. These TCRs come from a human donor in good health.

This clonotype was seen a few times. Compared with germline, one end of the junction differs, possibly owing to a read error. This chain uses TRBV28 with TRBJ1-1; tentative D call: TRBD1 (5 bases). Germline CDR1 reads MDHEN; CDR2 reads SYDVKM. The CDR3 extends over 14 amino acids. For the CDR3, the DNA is TGTTCCAGCAGTTGGCTGGACACCTACACTGAAGCTTTCTTT. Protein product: CSSSWLDTYTEAFF.

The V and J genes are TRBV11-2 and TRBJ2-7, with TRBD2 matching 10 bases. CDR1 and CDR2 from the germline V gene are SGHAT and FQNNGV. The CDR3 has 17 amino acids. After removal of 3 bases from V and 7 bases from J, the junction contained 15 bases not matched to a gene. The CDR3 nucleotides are TGTGCCAGCAGCTTCTATCTAGCGGGAGTTACTCTACGAGAGCAGTACTTC. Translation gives CASSFYLAGVTLREQYF.

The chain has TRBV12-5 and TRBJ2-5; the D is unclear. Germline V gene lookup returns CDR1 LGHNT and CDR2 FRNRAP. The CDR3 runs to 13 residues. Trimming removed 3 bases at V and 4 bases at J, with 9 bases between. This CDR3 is CASGFRLAETQYF. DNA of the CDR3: TGTGCTAGTGGTTTCCGACTGGCAGAGACCCAGTACTTC.

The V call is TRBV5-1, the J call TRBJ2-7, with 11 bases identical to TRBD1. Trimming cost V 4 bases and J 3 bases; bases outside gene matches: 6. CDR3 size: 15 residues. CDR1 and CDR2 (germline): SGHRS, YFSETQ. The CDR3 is CASSHRDRGFYEQYF. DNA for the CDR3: TGCGCCAGCAGCCACCGGGACAGGGGGTTCTACGAGCAGTACTTC.

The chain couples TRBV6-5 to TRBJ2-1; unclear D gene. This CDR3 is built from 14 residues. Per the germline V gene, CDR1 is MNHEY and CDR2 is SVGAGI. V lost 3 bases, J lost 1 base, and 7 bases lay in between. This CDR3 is CASSYRLSYNEQFF. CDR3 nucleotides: TGTGCCAGCAGTTATCGTCTGTCCTACAATGAGCAGTTCTTC.

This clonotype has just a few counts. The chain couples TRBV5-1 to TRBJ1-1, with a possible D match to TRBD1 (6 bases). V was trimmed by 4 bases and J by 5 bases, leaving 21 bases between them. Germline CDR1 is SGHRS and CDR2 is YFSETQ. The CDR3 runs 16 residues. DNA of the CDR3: TGCGCCAGCAGCCCGCGCATCGCAGGGGAGGATACTGAAGCTTTCTTT. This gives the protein CASSPRIAGEDTEAFF.

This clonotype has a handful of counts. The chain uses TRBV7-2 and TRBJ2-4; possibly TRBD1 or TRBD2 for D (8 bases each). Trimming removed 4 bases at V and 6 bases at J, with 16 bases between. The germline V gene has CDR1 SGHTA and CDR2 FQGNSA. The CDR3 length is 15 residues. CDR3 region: CASSSQGAGGNIQYF. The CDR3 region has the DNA TGTGCCAGCAGCTCCCAGGGGGCGGGGGGAAACATTCAGTACTTC.

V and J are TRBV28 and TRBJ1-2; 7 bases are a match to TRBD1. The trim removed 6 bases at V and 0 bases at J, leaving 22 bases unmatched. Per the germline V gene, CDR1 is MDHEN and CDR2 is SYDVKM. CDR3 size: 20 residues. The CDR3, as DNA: TGTGCCAGCAGCCGACTTCAGCAAGGGGGCCGTAAAAGCACTAACTATGGCTACACCTTC. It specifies CASSRLQQGGRKSTNYGYTF.

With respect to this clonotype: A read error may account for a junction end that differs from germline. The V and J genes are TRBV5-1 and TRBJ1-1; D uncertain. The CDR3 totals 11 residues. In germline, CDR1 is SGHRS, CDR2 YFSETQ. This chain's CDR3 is CASSAEAEDFF. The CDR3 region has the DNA TGCGCCAGCAGCGCTGAGGCTGAAGATTTCTTT.

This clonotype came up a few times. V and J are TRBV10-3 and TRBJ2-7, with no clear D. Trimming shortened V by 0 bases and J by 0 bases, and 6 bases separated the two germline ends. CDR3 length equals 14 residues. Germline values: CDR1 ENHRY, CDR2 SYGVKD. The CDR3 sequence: CAISESPSSYEQYF. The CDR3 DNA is TGTGCCATCAGTGAGTCGCCCAGCTCCTACGAGCAGTACTTC.

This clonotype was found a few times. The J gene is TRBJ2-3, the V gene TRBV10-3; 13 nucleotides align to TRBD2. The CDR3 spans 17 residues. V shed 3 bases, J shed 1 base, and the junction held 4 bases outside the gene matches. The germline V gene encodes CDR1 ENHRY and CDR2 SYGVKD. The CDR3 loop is CAISEGLAGVGTDTQYF. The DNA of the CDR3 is TGTGCCATCAGTGAAGGACTAGCGGGAGTGGGCACAGATACGCAGTATTTT.

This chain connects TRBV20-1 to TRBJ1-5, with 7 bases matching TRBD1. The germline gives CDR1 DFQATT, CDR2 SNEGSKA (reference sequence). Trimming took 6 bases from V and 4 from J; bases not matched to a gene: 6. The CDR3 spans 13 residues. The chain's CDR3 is CSASTGWNQPQHF. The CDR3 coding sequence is TGCAGTGCCTCGACAGGGTGGAATCAGCCCCAGCATTTT.

The CDR3 sequence is CASSLPGARGYEQYF. The CDR3 DNA sequence: TGTGCCAGCAGTTTACCAGGGGCGCGGGGCTACGAGCAGTACTTC. The chain couples TRBV28 to TRBJ2-7; either TRBD1 or TRBD2 may fit D (6 bases each). Germline CDR1 MDHEN, CDR2 SYDVKM. The CDR3 is 15 amino acids. Trimming cost V 2 bases and J 3 bases, with 14 bases left between them.

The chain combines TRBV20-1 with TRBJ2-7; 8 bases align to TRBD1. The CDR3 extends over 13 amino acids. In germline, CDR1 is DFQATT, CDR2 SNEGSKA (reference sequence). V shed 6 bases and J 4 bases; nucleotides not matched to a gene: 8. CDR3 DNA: TGCAGTGCCCAGGACAGGGTGAAGTACGAGCAGTACTTC. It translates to CSAQDRVKYEQYF.

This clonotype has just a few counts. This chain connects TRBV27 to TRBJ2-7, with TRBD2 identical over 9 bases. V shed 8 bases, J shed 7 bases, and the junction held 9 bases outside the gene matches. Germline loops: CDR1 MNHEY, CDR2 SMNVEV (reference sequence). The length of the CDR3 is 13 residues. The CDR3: CASSSGRKVEQYF. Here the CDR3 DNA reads TGTGCCAGCTCGAGCGGGAGGAAAGTGGAGCAGTACTTC.

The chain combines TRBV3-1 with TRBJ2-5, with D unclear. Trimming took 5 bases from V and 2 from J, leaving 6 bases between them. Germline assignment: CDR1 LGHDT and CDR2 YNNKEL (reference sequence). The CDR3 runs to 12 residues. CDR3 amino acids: CASSTRQETQYF. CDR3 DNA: TGTGCCAGCAGCACACGTCAAGAGACCCAGTACTTC.

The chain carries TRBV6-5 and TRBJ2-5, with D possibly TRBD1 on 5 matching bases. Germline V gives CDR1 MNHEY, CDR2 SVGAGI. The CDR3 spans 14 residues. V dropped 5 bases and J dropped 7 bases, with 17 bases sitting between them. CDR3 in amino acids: CASSLPGFYGTQYF. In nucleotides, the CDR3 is TGTGCCAGCAGTCTACCAGGGTTTTATGGGACCCAGTACTTC.

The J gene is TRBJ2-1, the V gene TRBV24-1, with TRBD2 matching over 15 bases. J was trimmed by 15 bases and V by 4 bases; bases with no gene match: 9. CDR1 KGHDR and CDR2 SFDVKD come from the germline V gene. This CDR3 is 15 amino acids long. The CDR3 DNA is TGTGCCACCAGTGACCCCGGGACTAGCGGGAGGTGGCGGTTCTTC. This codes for CATSDPGTSGRWRFF.

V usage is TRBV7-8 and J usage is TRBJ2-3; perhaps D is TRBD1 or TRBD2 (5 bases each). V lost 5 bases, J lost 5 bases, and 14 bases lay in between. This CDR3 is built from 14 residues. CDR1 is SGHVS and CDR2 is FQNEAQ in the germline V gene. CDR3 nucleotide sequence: TGTGCCAGCAGCATCGGGACGGAGAGAGATACGCAGTATTTT. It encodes CASSIGTERDTQYF. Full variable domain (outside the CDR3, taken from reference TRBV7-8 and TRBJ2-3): GAGVSQSPRYKVAKRGQDVALRCDPISGHVSLFWYQQALGQGPEFLTYFQNEAQLDKSGLPSDRFFAERPEGSVSTLKIQRTQQEDSAVYLCASSIGTERDTQYFGPGTRLTVL.